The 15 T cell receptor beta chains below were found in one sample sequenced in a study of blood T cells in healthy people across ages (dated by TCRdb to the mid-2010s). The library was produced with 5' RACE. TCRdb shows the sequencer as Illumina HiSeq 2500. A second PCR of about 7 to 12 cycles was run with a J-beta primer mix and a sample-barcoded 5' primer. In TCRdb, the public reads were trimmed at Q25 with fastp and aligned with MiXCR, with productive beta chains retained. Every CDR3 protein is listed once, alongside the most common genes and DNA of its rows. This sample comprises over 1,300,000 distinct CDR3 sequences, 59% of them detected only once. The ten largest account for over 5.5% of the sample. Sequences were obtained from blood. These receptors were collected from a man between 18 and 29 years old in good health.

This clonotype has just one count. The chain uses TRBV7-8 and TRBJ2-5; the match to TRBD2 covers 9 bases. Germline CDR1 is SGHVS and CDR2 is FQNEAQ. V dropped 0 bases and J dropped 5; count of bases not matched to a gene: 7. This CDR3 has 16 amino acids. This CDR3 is CASSLAGGLAWETQYF. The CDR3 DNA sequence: TGTGCCAGCAGCTTAGCGGGCGGACTAGCGTGGGAGACCCAGTACTTC.

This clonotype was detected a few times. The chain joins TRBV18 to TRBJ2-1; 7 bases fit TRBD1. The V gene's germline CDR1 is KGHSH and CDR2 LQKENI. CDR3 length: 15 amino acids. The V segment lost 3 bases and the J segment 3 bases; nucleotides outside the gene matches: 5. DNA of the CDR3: TGTGCCAGCTCACCTTCGGACAGGAACTACAATGAGCAGTTCTTC. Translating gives CASSPSDRNYNEQFF.

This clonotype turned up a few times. The CDR3 reads CASSLDPQGPNEKLFF. The CDR3 coding sequence is TGTGCCAGCAGTTTAGACCCACAGGGGCCTAATGAAAAACTGTTTTTT. The chain employs TRBV28 and TRBJ1-4; 7 bases are shared with TRBD1. The V gene end was trimmed by 2 bases and the J gene end by 3 bases; junction bases not matched to a gene: 6. CDR3 length equals 16 residues. The germline gives CDR1 MDHEN, CDR2 SYDVKM.

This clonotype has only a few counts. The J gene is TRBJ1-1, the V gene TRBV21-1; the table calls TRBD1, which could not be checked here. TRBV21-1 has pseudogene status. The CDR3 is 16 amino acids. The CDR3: CASSPEGTGGRVEAFF. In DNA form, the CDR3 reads TGTGCCAGCAGCCCCGAAGGGACAGGGGGCCGCGTTGAAGCTTTCTTT.

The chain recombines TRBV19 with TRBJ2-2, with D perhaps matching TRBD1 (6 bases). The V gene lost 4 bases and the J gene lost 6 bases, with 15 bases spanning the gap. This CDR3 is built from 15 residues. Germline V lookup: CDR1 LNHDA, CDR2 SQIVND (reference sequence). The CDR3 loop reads CASSRYREEAGELFF. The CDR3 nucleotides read TGTGCCAGTAGTAGATACAGGGAAGAGGCCGGGGAGCTGTTTTTT.

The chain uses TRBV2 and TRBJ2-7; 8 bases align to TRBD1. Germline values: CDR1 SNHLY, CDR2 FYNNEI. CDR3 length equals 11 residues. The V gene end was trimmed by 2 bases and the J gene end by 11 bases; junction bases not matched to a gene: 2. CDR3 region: CASSENRGEYF. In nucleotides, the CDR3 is TGTGCCAGCAGTGAAAACAGGGGGGAGTACTTC. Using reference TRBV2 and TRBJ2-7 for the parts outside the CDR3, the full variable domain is EPEVTQTPSHQVTQMGQEVILRCVPISNHLYFYWYRQILGQKVEFLVSFYNNEISEKSEIFDDQFSVERPDGSNFTLKIRSTKLEDSAMYFCASSENRGEYFGPGTRLTVT.

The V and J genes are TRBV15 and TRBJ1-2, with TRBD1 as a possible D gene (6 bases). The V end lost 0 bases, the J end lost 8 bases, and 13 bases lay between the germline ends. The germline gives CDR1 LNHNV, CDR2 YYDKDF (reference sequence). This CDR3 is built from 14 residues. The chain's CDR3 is CATSRDVGGGGYTF. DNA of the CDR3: TGTGCCACCAGCAGAGATGTCGGGGGGGGCGGCTACACCTTC.

CDR3 coding DNA: TGTGCCAGCAGCACACAGGGGCTTGGCACAGATACGCAGTATTTT. This codes for CASSTQGLGTDTQYF. This chain uses TRBV9 with TRBJ2-3; 7 bases are shared with TRBD1. The trim removed 4 bases at V and 1 base at J, leaving 6 bases unmatched. The CDR3 contains 15 residues. CDR1 and CDR2 (germline): SGDLS, YYNGEE.

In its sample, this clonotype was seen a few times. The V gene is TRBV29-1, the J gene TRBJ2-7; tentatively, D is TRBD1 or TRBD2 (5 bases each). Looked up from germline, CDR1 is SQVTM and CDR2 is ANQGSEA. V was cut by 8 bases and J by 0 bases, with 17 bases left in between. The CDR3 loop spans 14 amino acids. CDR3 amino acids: CSFAWGLSSYEQYF. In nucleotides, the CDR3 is TGCAGCTTTGCTTGGGGGTTGAGCTCCTACGAGCAGTACTTC.

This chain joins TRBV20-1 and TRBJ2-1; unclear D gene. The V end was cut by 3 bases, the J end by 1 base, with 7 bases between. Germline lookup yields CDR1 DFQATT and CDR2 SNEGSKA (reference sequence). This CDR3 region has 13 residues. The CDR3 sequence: CSASPRSYNEQFF. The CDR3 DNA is TGCAGTGCTAGTCCGCGGTCCTACAATGAGCAGTTCTTC.

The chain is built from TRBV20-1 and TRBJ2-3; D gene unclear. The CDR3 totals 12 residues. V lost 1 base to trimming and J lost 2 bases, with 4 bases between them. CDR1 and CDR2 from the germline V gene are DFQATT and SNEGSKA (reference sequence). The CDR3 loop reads CSARAFTDTQYF. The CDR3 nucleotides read TGCAGTGCTAGAGCTTTCACAGATACGCAGTATTTT.

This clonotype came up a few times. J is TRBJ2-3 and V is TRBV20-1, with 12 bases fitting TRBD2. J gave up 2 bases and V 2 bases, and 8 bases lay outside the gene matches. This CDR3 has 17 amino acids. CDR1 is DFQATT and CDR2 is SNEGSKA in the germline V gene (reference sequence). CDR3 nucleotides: TGCAGTGCTAGAATCATGACTAGCGGGGGCACCACAGATACGCAGTATTTT. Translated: CSARIMTSGGTTDTQYF.

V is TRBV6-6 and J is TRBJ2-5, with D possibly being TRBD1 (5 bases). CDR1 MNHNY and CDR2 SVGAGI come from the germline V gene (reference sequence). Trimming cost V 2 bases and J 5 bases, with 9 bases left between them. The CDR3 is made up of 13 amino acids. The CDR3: CASSYGRAETQYF. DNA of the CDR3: TGTGCCAGCAGTTACGGCAGGGCGGAGACCCAGTACTTC.

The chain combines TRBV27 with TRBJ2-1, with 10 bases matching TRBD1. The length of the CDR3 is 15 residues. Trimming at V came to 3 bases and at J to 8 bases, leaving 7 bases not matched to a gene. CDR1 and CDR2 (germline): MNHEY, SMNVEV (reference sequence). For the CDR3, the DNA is TGTGCCAGCAGTTTGGGGACAGGGGAGATTTATGAGCAGTTCTTC. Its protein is CASSLGTGEIYEQFF.

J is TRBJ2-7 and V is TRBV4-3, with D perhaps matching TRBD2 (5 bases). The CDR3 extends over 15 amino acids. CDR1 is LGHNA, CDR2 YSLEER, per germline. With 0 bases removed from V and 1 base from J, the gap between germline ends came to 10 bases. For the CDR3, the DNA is TGCGCCAGCAGCCAAGATGTCGGGGATTCCTACGAGCAGTACTTC. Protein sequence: CASSQDVGDSYEQYF.